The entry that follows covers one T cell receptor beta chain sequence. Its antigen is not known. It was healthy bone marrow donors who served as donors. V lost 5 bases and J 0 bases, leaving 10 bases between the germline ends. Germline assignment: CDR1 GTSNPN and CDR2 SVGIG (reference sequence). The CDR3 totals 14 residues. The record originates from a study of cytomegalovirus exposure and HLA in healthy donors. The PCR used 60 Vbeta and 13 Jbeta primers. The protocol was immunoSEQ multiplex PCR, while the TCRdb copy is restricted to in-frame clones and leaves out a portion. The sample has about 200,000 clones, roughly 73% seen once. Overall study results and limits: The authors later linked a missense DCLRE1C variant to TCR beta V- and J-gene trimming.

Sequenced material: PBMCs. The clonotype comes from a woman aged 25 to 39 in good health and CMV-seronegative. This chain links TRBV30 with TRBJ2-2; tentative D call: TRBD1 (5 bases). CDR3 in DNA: TGTGCCTGGCGCAGGGTTGCGAACACCGGGGAGCTGTTTTTT. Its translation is CAWRRVANTGELFF.